A selection of T cell receptor beta chains follows, all from one sample in a study of post-analysis software for immune sequencing data. Via MiXCR, TCRdb re-called the PCR reads, giving one row per CDR3 protein. Among some 800,000 distinct CDR3 sequences listed, 46% were seen once. The material sequenced was blood. These receptor sequences come from a girl aged 10 to 17 with multiple sclerosis. CDR3s include the opening cysteine and the closing phenylalanine or tryptophan. A D gene is named only where the DNA matches it firmly. Only part of the rows carry a size: once, few, many, or a class if the clone is expanded.

V gene	clone size	J gene	D gene	CDR3 protein	CDR3 DNA
TRBV20-1	few	TRBJ2-1	.	CSASLGASSYNEQFF	TGCAGTGCTAGCTTGGGGGCGAGCTCCTACAATGAGCAGTTCTTC
TRBV6-6	.	TRBJ2-5	TRBD1	CASSRDRGKGYF	TGTGCCAGCAGCAGGGACAGGGGGAAAGGGTACTTC
TRBV15	few	TRBJ2-1	.	CATSERDEQFF	TGTGCCACCAGCGAGCGGGATGAGCAGTTCTTC
TRBV6-2/TRBV6-3	.	TRBJ2-1	.	CASNPLTSEETQFF	TGTGCCAGCAACCCTCTGACTAGTGAAGAGACCCAGTTCTTC
TRBV7-2	few	TRBJ2-3	TRBD2	CASSSVAGGGGKTQYF	TGTGCCAGCAGCTCCGTAGCGGGAGGGGGGGGAAAAACGCAGTATTTT
TRBV7-3	few	TRBJ2-2	.	CASSSARAGELFF	TGTGCCAGTAGCTCAGCTCGAGCCGGGGAGCTGTTTTTT
TRBV29-1	.	TRBJ2-5	.	CSVDWGADETQYF	TGCAGCGTTGACTGGGGGGCCGACGAGACCCAGTACTTC
TRBV12-3/TRBV12-4	.	TRBJ2-7	.	CASSFDTREQYF	TGTGCCAGCAGTTTTGATACACGCGAGCAGTACTTC
TRBV13	.	TRBJ2-7	.	CASSPVKRSSYEQYF	TGTGCCAGCAGCCCGGTCAAGAGAAGCTCCTACGAGCAGTACTTC
TRBV5-1	.	TRBJ1-1	.	CASSFDVGTEAFF	TGCGCCAGCAGCTTTGACGTCGGCACTGAAGCTTTCTTT
TRBV5-1	.	TRBJ1-1	TRBD1	CAGSSGTAEAFF	TGCGCCGGCAGCAGTGGGACAGCTGAAGCTTTCTTT
TRBV20-1	.	TRBJ1-2	TRBD1	CSATGGYDYGYTF	TGCAGTGCTACAGGGGGTTACGACTATGGCTACACCTTC
TRBV7-9	.	TRBJ2-5	.	CASSLPCQTQYF	TGTGCCAGCAGCCTACCTTGTCAGACCCAGTACTTC
TRBV27	few	TRBJ2-1	.	CASSLRPIVYNEQFF	TGTGCCAGCAGTTTAAGACCGATAGTGTACAATGAGCAGTTCTTC
TRBV20-1	.	TRBJ2-5	.	CSAREGGAETQYF	TGCAGTGCTAGAGAGGGTGGGGCAGAGACCCAGTACTTC
TRBV7-8	few	TRBJ2-7	.	CASSSSRDPTYEQYF	TGTGCCAGCAGCTCCTCGCGGGACCCTACCTACGAGCAGTACTTC
TRBV20-1	.	TRBJ2-7	TRBD2	CSAGVSGRCEQYF	TGCAGTGCTGGGGTTAGCGGGAGGTGCGAGCAGTACTTC
TRBV9	once	TRBJ1-2	.	CASSTGHYGYTF	TGTGCCAGCAGCACAGGACACTATGGCTACACCTTC
TRBV12-3/TRBV12-4	few	TRBJ2-1	TRBD2	CASSAPGLADEQFF	TGTGCCAGCAGTGCGCCGGGACTAGCAGATGAGCAGTTCTTC
TRBV6-5	.	TRBJ2-1	.	CASSPPRAGDYNEQFF	TGTGCCAGCAGTCCCCCTCGGGCAGGGGACTACAATGAGCAGTTCTTC
TRBV13	.	TRBJ2-7	TRBD2	CASSFLETSGYEQYF	TGTGCCAGCAGCTTCCTTGAGACTAGCGGCTACGAGCAGTACTTC
TRBV18	.	TRBJ2-7	.	CASSPPSRFGEQYF	TGTGCCAGCTCACCACCTTCTAGGTTTGGCGAGCAGTACTTC
TRBV10-3	few	TRBJ1-2	.	CAISGQALNYGYTF	TGTGCCATCAGTGGACAGGCCTTAAACTATGGCTACACCTTC
TRBV2	.	TRBJ2-4	.	CASSRRGLAKNIQYF	TGTGCCAGCAGTAGGCGAGGACTAGCCAAAAACATTCAGTACTTC
TRBV5-5	.	TRBJ2-7	.	CASSLGPTEFSYEQYF	TGTGCCAGCAGCTTGGGGCCTACAGAATTCTCCTACGAGCAGTACTTC
TRBV12-3/TRBV12-4	many	TRBJ2-3	.	CASSFGPTDTQYF	TGTGCCAGCAGCTTCGGGCCCACAGATACGCAGTATTTT
TRBV15	few	TRBJ2-7	TRBD2	CATSRELVRTRVYEQYF	TGTGCCACCAGCAGAGAACTAGTGAGGACTAGGGTGTACGAGCAGTACTTC
TRBV4-3	.	TRBJ2-3	.	CASSQARRFSGTDTQYF	TGCGCCAGCAGCCAAGCCCGGCGATTTAGCGGCACAGATACGCAGTATTTT
TRBV6-5	once	TRBJ1-2	TRBD1	CASSYRIIRDRDDYGYTF	TGTGCCAGCAGTTACCGAATCATCCGGGACAGGGACGACTATGGCTACACCTTC
TRBV13	.	TRBJ2-1	TRBD2	CASSLKRRQAGGDEQFF	TGTGCCAGCAGCTTAAAACGGCGACAGGCGGGAGGTGATGAGCAGTTCTTC
TRBV12-3/TRBV12-4	.	TRBJ2-3	TRBD1	CASSSGQGGGTQYF	TGTGCCAGCAGTTCGGGACAGGGGGGAGGGACGCAGTATTTT
TRBV5-6	.	TRBJ2-6	.	CASSFVHGTGRLRPGANVLTF	TGTGCCAGCAGCTTCGTACATGGTACGGGGCGACTCCGCCCTGGGGCCAACGTCCTGACTTTC
TRBV13	few	TRBJ2-3	TRBD2	CASRFTSGNVDTQYF	TGTGCCAGCAGATTCACTAGCGGGAATGTAGATACGCAGTATTTT
TRBV6-4	few	TRBJ2-6	TRBD1	CASSAPPGQGSSGANVLTF	TGTGCCAGCAGTGCTCCCCCGGGACAGGGTTCCTCTGGGGCCAACGTCCTGACTTTC
TRBV12-3/TRBV12-4	.	TRBJ2-3	.	CASSQRGTGTDTQYF	TGTGCCAGCAGCCAAAGGGGGACCGGCACAGATACGCAGTATTTT
TRBV7-2	.	TRBJ2-7	.	CASSPKAGLDYEQYF	TGTGCCAGCAGCCCGAAGGCGGGATTGGACTACGAGCAGTACTTC